Listed below are T cell receptor beta chains from one sample, sequenced in a study of shared clonotypes between healthy human individuals. Sequenced by immunoSEQ multiplex PCR; TCRdb stores in-frame clones only, minus some. The sample records hundreds of thousands of clones, 72% being singletons. Sequences were obtained from memory CD4+ T cells sorted from blood. These receptors were obtained from a woman in her twenties or thirties in good health. The CDR3 runs from the conserved cysteine through the conserved F or W. The D gene is left open where the match is weak. Rows may omit the clone size; those that give it use once, few, many or a size class.

TRBV7-9	12	TRBJ2-1	-	-	TGTGCCAGCAGCTCTGAGAAGCATGAGCAGTTCTTC	CASSSEKHEQFF
TRBV27	16	TRBJ2-1	TRBD2	-	TGTGCCAGCAGTTTATCGCGGGAGAGCTCCTACAATGAGCAGTTCTTC	CASSLSRESSYNEQFF
TRBV28	12	TRBJ1-2	-	-	TGTGCCATCGGGGGGGTAAATTTTGGCTACACCTTC	CAIGGVNFGYTF
TRBV7-6	16	TRBJ2-2	-	-	TGTGCCAGCAGTCTCCAATCTTATCGAAACACCGGGGAGCTGTTTTTT	CASSLQSYRNTGELFF
TRBV5-4	16	TRBJ2-1	TRBD2	-	TGTGCCAGCACTAATGCCGGCCGGGAGGGTCTCGTTGAGCAGTTCTTC	CASTNAGREGLVEQFF
TRBV11-2	16	TRBJ1-2	-	-	TGTGCCAGCAGCCCCCACGGTGGTGACAGTAACTATGGCTACACCTTC	CASSPHGGDSNYGYTF
TRBV7-2	15	TRBJ2-1	TRBD2	few	TGTGCCAGCAGCAATATAGCGGGAGGGTACAATGAGCAGTTCTTC	CASSNIAGGYNEQFF
TRBV7-2	12	TRBJ2-2	TRBD2	-	TGTGCCAGCAGCTACCGGGACTACGAGCTGTTTTTT	CASSYRDYELFF
TRBV27	14	TRBJ2-7	TRBD2	once	TGTGCCAGCAGCCCTTCGCGGGAGCCCTACGAGCAGTACTTC	CASSPSREPYEQYF
TRBV10-1	14	TRBJ2-7	TRBD2	-	TGCGCCAGCAGTCAGGGACTAGCGGTATCCGAGCAGTACTTC	CASSQGLAVSEQYF
TRBV7-8	15	TRBJ2-1	-	-	TGTGCCAGCAGCTCTCGAGAGGGCCGTCAGAATGAGCAGTTCTTC	CASSSREGRQNEQFF
TRBV5-4	17	TRBJ2-1	TRBD2	-	TGTGCCAGCAGCTTTTTTGAGGCTAGCGGGAGGCCCCTTCAGCAGTTCTTC	CASSFFEASGRPLQQFF
TRBV2	16	TRBJ2-3	TRBD2	-	TGTGCCAGCACCCCCGGACTAGCGGGAGCCGGGGATACGCAGTATTTT	CASTPGLAGAGDTQYF
TRBV6-1	15	TRBJ2-1	TRBD2	-	TGTGCCAGCAGTGAACTAGCGGGAGTAGGCAATGAGCAGTTCTTC	CASSELAGVGNEQFF
TRBV5-1	13	TRBJ2-3	-	-	TGCGCCAGCAGCACCCTATTCACAGATACGCAGTATTTT	CASSTLFTDTQYF